This T cell receptor (beta chain) appears in the sequencing data of a study of CXCR3-negative and CXCR3-positive naive CD8 T cells. Through 5' RACE with UMI labels, the TRB cDNA libraries were prepared. Reprocessing the 5' RACE reads, TCRdb reports a single entry for every CDR3 protein and omits DNA. This sample's table reports around 88,000 distinct CDR3 sequences. With respect to this clonotype: Its antigen is as yet unknown.

Regarding the study as a whole: In naive cells, CXCR3-negative and CXCR3-positive subsets had similar TRBV-TRBJ usage; memory cells differed. CXCR3-positive naive cells had more hydrophobic TRB CDR3s than CXCR3-negative naive cells. Naive subsets showed comparable surface CD5, and TCR interaction strength was also inferred from TRB CDR3 physicochemistry. Memory CD8+ cells showed much lower diversity, while both naive subsets displayed comparably high diversity.

Germline lookup yields CDR1 SGHRS and CDR2 YFSETQ. The CDR3 spans 14 residues. The V and J genes are TRBV5-1 and TRBJ2-7. Source material: naive CXCR3+ CD8+ T cells from blood. Subset described: CD45RO-CCR7+CD27+CD95- naive CD8+ T cells expressing CXCR3 (TNR3+). The clonotype comes from a human donor in good health. Some clones in this sample may be carry-over from other donors' samples. The CDR3 protein is CASSLAPASYEQYF.